Each of the 25 T cell receptor beta chains below was sequenced from the same sample in a study of response to subunit inactivated influenza vaccine. From the RT-PCR reads, TCRdb called clonotypes with MiXCR, one entry per CDR3 protein. This table has 170,000 or so distinct CDR3 sequences, roughly 10% appearing once. This sample comprised CD8+ T cells sorted from PBMCs, obtained less than 30 months after vaccination. The source is a man aged 45-69 years who received an inactivated influenza vaccine.

This clonotype was seen repeatedly, ten times or more. Here the CDR3 reads CASSLGPGRTNEKLFF. The CDR3 coding sequence is TGCGCCAGCAGCTTGGGTCCGGGACGAACTAATGAAAAACTGTTTTTT. The chain uses TRBV5-1 and TRBJ1-4, with a weak D call TRBD1 (5 bases). Between the trimmed V and J ends, which lost 0 bases and 1 base, there was a span of 10 bases. This CDR3 spans 16 amino acids. The germline V gene has CDR1 SGHRS and CDR2 YFSETQ.

DNA for the CDR3: TGTGCCAGCAGCCCTTGGGACTACTCTAATGAGCAGTTCTTC. Translation: CASSPWDYSNEQFF. The chain couples TRBV7-2 to TRBJ2-1; 7 nucleotides align to TRBD2. Germline values: CDR1 SGHTA, CDR2 FQGNSA. V dropped 5 bases and J dropped 7; count of bases not matched to a gene: 8. CDR3 length: 14 amino acids. Using reference TRBV7-2 and TRBJ2-1 for the parts outside the CDR3, the full variable domain is GAGVSQSPSNKVTEKGKDVELRCDPISGHTALYWYRQSLGQGLEFLIYFQGNSAPDKSGLPSDRFSAERTGGSVSTLTIQRTQQEDSAVYLCASSPWDYSNEQFFGPGTRLTVL.

In its sample, this clonotype was seen a few times. The chain employs TRBV27 and TRBJ2-2, with D possibly matching TRBD2 (7 bases). The ends were cut back, 3 bases at V and 5 bases at J, with 13 bases in the middle. The CDR3 has 15 residues. Germline V gene lookup returns CDR1 MNHEY and CDR2 SMNVEV (reference sequence). CDR3 amino acids: CASSFGGQGTGELFF. Written as DNA, the CDR3 is TGTGCCAGCAGTTTCGGGGGGCAGGGGACCGGGGAGCTGTTTTTT.

This clonotype was detected a few times. V is TRBV20-1 and J is TRBJ1-2; 7 bases are shared with TRBD1. Germline CDR1 DFQATT, CDR2 SNEGSKA (reference sequence). CDR3 length: 13 amino acids. V gave up 3 bases and J gave up 5 bases; unmatched junction bases: 6. CDR3 nucleotide sequence: TGCAGTGCTAGTCCAGGGGGAGGGTATGGCTACACCTTC. This translates into CSASPGGGYGYTF.

This clonotype was recorded a few times. The J gene is TRBJ2-7, the V gene TRBV27; 11 bases line up with TRBD1. Germline CDR1 is MNHEY and CDR2 is SMNVEV (reference sequence). This CDR3 has 17 residues. V trimming: 4 bases; J trimming: 4 bases; junction bases outside the gene matches: 12. The CDR3 reads CASSSTLRDRGNYEQYF. The CDR3 DNA is TGTGCCAGCAGTTCCACGCTCCGGGACAGGGGGAATTACGAGCAGTACTTC.

In this sample, this clonotype turned up many times. The rearrangement uses TRBV12-3 or TRBV12-4 and TRBJ2-2; D uncertain. CDR3 length equals 14 residues. The ends were cut back, 1 base at V and 1 base at J, with 4 bases in the middle. The CDR3 protein is CASSLGQNTGELFF. The DNA for the CDR3 is TGTGCCAGCAGTTTAGGGCAGAACACCGGGGAGCTGTTTTTT.

This chain connects TRBV20-1 to TRBJ2-1, with D unresolved. This CDR3 comprises 12 residues. V dropped 4 bases and J dropped 7 bases, with 11 bases sitting between them. Germline V CDR1 and CDR2: DFQATT, SNEGSKA (reference sequence). DNA of the CDR3: TGCAGTGCTAATGGCAGGTCTAATGAGCAGTTCTTC. It encodes CSANGRSNEQFF.

The V gene is TRBV7-9, the J gene TRBJ2-1; 8 nucleotides agree with TRBD1. V trimming: 5 bases; J trimming: 2 bases; junction bases outside the gene matches: 5. Germline lookup yields CDR1 SEHNR and CDR2 FQNEAQ (reference sequence). The CDR3 spans 15 residues. CDR3 amino acids: CASSKDRVAYNEQFF. Written as DNA, the CDR3 is TGTGCCAGCAGCAAGGACAGGGTGGCCTACAATGAGCAGTTCTTC.

The chain couples TRBV10-3 to TRBJ2-7, with a tentative D call TRBD1 (6 bases). Germline V gene sequence: CDR1 ENHRY, CDR2 SYGVKD. V lost 3 bases, J lost 4 bases, and 10 bases lay in between. This CDR3 is 13 amino acids long. CDR3 sequence (DNA): TGTGCCATCAGTGAACAGGGCGAGTACGAGCAGTACTTC. Amino acid sequence: CAISEQGEYEQYF.

This clonotype has at least ten counts. J is TRBJ1-2 and V is TRBV30; D uncertain. Trimming left V 3 bases short and J 8 bases short, with 19 bases between. There are 14 residues in the CDR3. CDR1 GTSNPN and CDR2 SVGIG come from the germline V gene (reference sequence). CDR3 in amino acids: CAWSEDFDSQGYTF. In DNA, the CDR3 is TGTGCCTGGAGCGAAGACTTTGACTCGCAAGGCTACACCTTC.

This clonotype was recorded at least ten times. This chain uses TRBV4-3 with TRBJ1-2; 10 bases fit TRBD1. The germline CDR1 and CDR2 sequences are LGHNA and YSLEER. This CDR3 region has 16 residues. V was pared by 3 bases and J by 0 bases, with 4 bases of the junction left unmatched. This chain's CDR3 is CASSQEDRGTNYGYTF. The CDR3 coding sequence is TGCGCCAGCAGCCAGGAGGACAGGGGGACTAACTATGGCTACACCTTC.

This clonotype came up a few times. The chain is built from TRBV29-1 and TRBJ1-2; tentatively, D is TRBD1 (6 bases). There are 13 residues in the CDR3. Trimming pared 7 bases from V and 7 bases from J, leaving 19 bases between. CDR1 is SQVTM, CDR2 ANQGSEA, per germline. The CDR3 DNA follows: TGCAGCGCCGGGACATCGAACGAAGGTGGCTACACCTTC. Protein: CSAGTSNEGGYTF.

This rearrangement joins TRBV9 to TRBJ2-1; TRBD2 might be the D (5 bases). CDR3 length: 13 amino acids. V was cut by 1 base and J by 8 bases, with 10 bases left in between. The germline gives CDR1 SGDLS, CDR2 YYNGEE. CDR3 residues: CASSVYWGDEQFF. The CDR3 DNA sequence: TGTGCCAGCAGCGTATACTGGGGAGATGAGCAGTTCTTC.

The chain recombines TRBV6-1 with TRBJ1-2; D possibly corresponds to TRBD1 (6 bases). The CDR3 extends over 16 amino acids. The germline gives CDR1 MNHNS, CDR2 SASEGT. V dropped 0 bases and J dropped 8 bases, with 19 bases sitting between them. The CDR3 coding sequence is TGTGCCAGCAGTGAAGCGCGCGGGGGGCACTTAGGAGGCTACACCTTC. This codes for CASSEARGGHLGGYTF.

The chain couples TRBV10-3 to TRBJ2-1; TRBD1 agrees at 9 bases. Germline-derived CDR1 and CDR2 are ENHRY and SYGVKD. This CDR3 has 15 amino acids. V lost 1 base and J lost 8; bases outside the gene matches: 6. CDR3 DNA sequence: TGTGCCATCAGTGAGTATCGGACAGGGGCGGATGAGCAGTTCTTC. Residues: CAISEYRTGADEQFF.

This clonotype has at least ten counts. The chain couples TRBV5-1 to TRBJ2-1; D gene ambiguous. CDR1 SGHRS and CDR2 YFSETQ come from the germline V gene. Trimming cost V 0 bases and J 5 bases, with 9 bases left between them. This CDR3 has 14 amino acids. As DNA, the CDR3 is TGCGCCAGCAGCTTGGTTATGGCGGACAATGAGCAGTTCTTC. It yields the protein CASSLVMADNEQFF.

V and J are TRBV27 and TRBJ2-3; D call uncertain. There are 12 residues in the CDR3. The germline gives CDR1 MNHEY, CDR2 SMNVEV (reference sequence). V was cut by 4 bases and J by 2 bases, with 4 bases left in between. In nucleotides, the CDR3 is TGTGCCAGCAGTTCCAACACAGATACGCAGTATTTT. Translated: CASSSNTDTQYF.

The chain joins TRBV7-8 to TRBJ2-2; 7 positions agree with TRBD1. Germline CDR1 is SGHVS and CDR2 is FQNEAQ. V trimming: 2 bases; J trimming: 4 bases; junction bases outside the gene matches: 4. The CDR3 covers 15 residues. The CDR3 sequence is CASSLLGGGTGELFF. Written as DNA, the CDR3 is TGTGCCAGCAGCTTACTAGGGGGCGGCACCGGGGAGCTGTTTTTT.

This clonotype was observed a handful of times. This rearrangement joins TRBV6-2 or TRBV6-3 to TRBJ2-7, with a possible D match to TRBD1 (5 bases). Trimming stripped 0 bases from V and 5 bases from J, with 8 bases between. Looked up from germline, CDR1 is MNHEY and CDR2 is SVGEGT. The CDR3 has 13 amino acids. The DNA for the CDR3 is TGTGCCAGCAGTTACTCCGCAGGGAACGAGCAGTACTTC. Its translation: CASSYSAGNEQYF.

The rearrangement uses TRBV25-1 and TRBJ2-1; 11 bases map to TRBD2. V lost 1 base to trimming and J lost 5 bases; unmatched junction nucleotides: 13. Germline lookup yields CDR1 MGHDK and CDR2 SYGVNS. The CDR3 totals 19 residues. CDR3 loop: CASSEFGSGRAGKDNEQFF. CDR3 nucleotide sequence: TGTGCCAGCAGTGAATTCGGTAGCGGGAGGGCCGGTAAGGACAATGAGCAGTTCTTC.

The sample holds a few counts of this clonotype. The chain couples TRBV28 to TRBJ1-5; D gene uncertain. The CDR3 is 14 residues long. Trimming pared 1 base from V and 2 bases from J, leaving 6 bases between. Looked up from germline, CDR1 is MDHEN and CDR2 is SYDVKM. As DNA, the CDR3 is TGTGCCAGCAGTTTATTATCCGGCAATCAGCCCCAGCATTTT. This gives the protein CASSLLSGNQPQHF. Full variable domain (remainder filled in from reference TRBV28 and TRBJ1-5): DVKVTQSSRYLVKRTGEKVFLECVQDMDHENMFWYRQDPGLGLRLIYFSYDVKMKEKGDIPEGYSVSREKKERFSLILESASTNQTSMYLCASSLLSGNQPQHFGDGTRLSIL.

This clonotype was found many times. The chain carries TRBV9 and TRBJ2-7; tentative D call: TRBD2 (5 bases). With 3 bases removed from V and 5 bases from J, the gap between germline ends came to 15 bases. The CDR3 covers 14 residues. Per the germline V gene, CDR1 is SGDLS and CDR2 is YYNGEE. The CDR3 spells CASSAGGPRHEQYF. The CDR3 bases are TGTGCCAGCAGCGCTGGAGGCCCGAGGCACGAGCAGTACTTC.

The chain is built from TRBV19 and TRBJ2-2; 8 positions match TRBD1. Germline V gene data show CDR1 as LNHDA and CDR2 as SQIVND (reference sequence). Losses at the gene ends were 3 bases for V and 5 bases for J; bases not matched to a gene: 5. CDR3 length: 15 amino acids. CDR3 sequence reads: CASSIGRGRTGELFF. Here the CDR3 DNA reads TGTGCCAGTAGTATTGGCAGGGGGCGAACCGGGGAGCTGTTTTTT.

This clonotype was observed a few times. The V and J genes are TRBV28 and TRBJ2-5; D possibly corresponds to TRBD1 (6 bases). V was shortened by 9 bases and J by 0 bases, with 20 bases between the two germline ends. This CDR3 spans 16 amino acids. Per the germline V gene, CDR1 is MDHEN and CDR2 is SYDVKM. CDR3 region: CAREGVGHWYQETQYF. The CDR3 DNA follows: TGTGCCAGGGAAGGTGTGGGACACTGGTACCAAGAGACCCAGTACTTC.

The chain joins TRBV11-2 to TRBJ2-1, with unresolved D. Looked up from germline, CDR1 is SGHAT and CDR2 is FQNNGV. CDR3 size: 19 residues. Trimming stripped 2 bases from V and 6 bases from J, with 26 bases between. CDR3 amino acids: CASSLFSYQTISESNEQFF. The CDR3 nucleotides read TGTGCCAGCAGCTTATTCTCTTATCAGACGATTAGTGAGAGCAATGAGCAGTTCTTC.